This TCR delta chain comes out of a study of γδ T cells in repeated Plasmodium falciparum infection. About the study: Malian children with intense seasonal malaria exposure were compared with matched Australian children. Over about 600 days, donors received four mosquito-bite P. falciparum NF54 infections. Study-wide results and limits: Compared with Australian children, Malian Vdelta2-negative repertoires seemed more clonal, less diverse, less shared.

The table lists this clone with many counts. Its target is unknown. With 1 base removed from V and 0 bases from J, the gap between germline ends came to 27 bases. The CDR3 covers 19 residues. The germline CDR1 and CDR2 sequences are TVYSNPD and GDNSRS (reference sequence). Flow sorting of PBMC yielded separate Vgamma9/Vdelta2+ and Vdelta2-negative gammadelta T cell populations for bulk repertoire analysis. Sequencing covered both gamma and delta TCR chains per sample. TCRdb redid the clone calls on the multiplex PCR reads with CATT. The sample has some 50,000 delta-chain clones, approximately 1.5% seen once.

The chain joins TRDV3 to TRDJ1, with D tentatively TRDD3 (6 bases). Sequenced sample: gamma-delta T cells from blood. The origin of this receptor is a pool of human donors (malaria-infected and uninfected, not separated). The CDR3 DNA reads TGTGCCTTTAAACGTCTGAGAGGCTGGGGATTCCCGTACACCGATAAACTCATCTTT. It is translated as CAFKRLRGWGFPYTDKLIF.